This passage covers 32 T cell receptor beta chains from one sample sequenced in a study of neurological immune-mediated disorders (dated by TCRdb to the late 2010s). The method was 5' RACE. TCRdb names Illumina HiSeq 2500 as the instrument used. The public reads were run again by TCRdb, first through fastp at Q25 and then through MiXCR, and only productive beta chains were kept. Rows are combined by CDR3 protein, so each entry shows the most common genes and DNA. This sample comprises about 36,000 distinct CDR3 sequences, around a tenth of them detected only once. Of the sample, roughly 7% falls within the top ten clones. The specimen was PBMCs. Every receptor here comes from a woman aged 25 to 45 with HTLV-1-associated myelopathy (HAM/TSP).

This clonotype was counted many times. The rearrangement joins TRBV7-8 to TRBJ1-1; a possible D gene is TRBD1 (6 bases). The germline CDR1 and CDR2 sequences are SGHVS and FQNEAQ. Between the trimmed V and J ends, which lost 3 bases and 1 base, there was a span of 18 bases. This CDR3 spans 17 amino acids. As DNA, the CDR3 is TGTGCCAGCAGCTTCCGCCGGGGGCGCATGCCGAACACTGAAGCTTTCTTT. Translation gives CASSFRRGRMPNTEAFF.

This clonotype showed up many times. The genes are TRBV20-1 and TRBJ1-3, with D uncertain. This CDR3 is 14 amino acids long. CDR1 is DFQATT, CDR2 SNEGSKA, per germline (reference sequence). Trimming pared 5 bases from V and 8 bases from J, leaving 19 bases between. CDR3 region: CSAERGGRPDTIYF. The CDR3 bases are TGCAGTGCTGAACGAGGAGGACGTCCGGACACCATATATTTT.

This clonotype appeared many times. The chain uses TRBV18 and TRBJ2-7, with D maybe TRBD1 (5 bases). Trimming took 3 bases from V and 3 from J, leaving 12 bases between them. This CDR3 spans 14 amino acids. Looked up from germline, CDR1 is KGHSH and CDR2 is LQKENI. The CDR3: CASSPRARDYEQYF. The CDR3 nucleotides are TGTGCCAGCTCACCGAGAGCCAGGGACTACGAGCAGTACTTC. Looking up the rest from reference TRBV18 and TRBJ2-7 gives the full variable domain: NAGVMQNPRHLVRRRGQEARLRCSPMKGHSHVYWYRQLPEEGLKFMVYLQKENIIDESGMPKERFSAEFPKEGPSILRIQQVVRGDSAAYFCASSPRARDYEQYFGPGTRLTVT.

This clonotype was seen ten or more times. The chain employs TRBV20-1 and TRBJ1-1; D is uncertain. The CDR3 contains 11 residues. V was cut by 0 bases and J by 1 base, with 0 bases left in between. In germline, CDR1 is DFQATT, CDR2 SNEGSKA (reference sequence). CDR3 residues: CSARENTEAFF. CDR3 nucleotide sequence: TGCAGTGCTAGAGAGAACACTGAAGCTTTCTTT.

This clonotype was picked up many times. The chain couples TRBV10-2 to TRBJ1-6, with no clear D. Trimming pared 6 bases from V and 14 bases from J, leaving 17 bases between. This CDR3 has 13 amino acids. Germline-derived CDR1 and CDR2 are WSHSY and SAAADI. Here the CDR3 reads CASRKQATKALHF. CDR3 bases: TGCGCCAGCAGGAAGCAGGCGACTAAGGCCCTCCACTTT.

The V gene is TRBV4-1, the J gene TRBJ2-1; TRBD2 matches at 13 bases. CDR3 length equals 15 residues. V was clipped by 2 bases and J by 10 bases; unmatched bases: 5. The germline V gene encodes CDR1 MGHRA and CDR2 YSYEKL. The CDR3 coding sequence is TGCGCCAGCAGCCAAAGTCGGGGACTAGCGGGGGAGCAGTTCTTC. It specifies CASSQSRGLAGEQFF.

By share, this clonotype ranks as medium-sized. V gene TRBV20-1 combines with J gene TRBJ2-1; D might be TRBD1 (6 bases). V gave up 6 bases and J gave up 10 bases, with 25 bases separating them. CDR1 is DFQATT and CDR2 is SNEGSKA in the germline V gene (reference sequence). CDR3 size: 15 residues. This CDR3 reads CSAPRAGTIVREQFF. For the CDR3, the DNA is TGCAGTGCGCCCCGCGCCGGGACAATCGTGCGAGAGCAGTTCTTC.

The table lists this clonotype with many counts. The chain combines TRBV20-1 with TRBJ1-5; D possibly corresponds to TRBD1 (5 bases). The CDR3 sequence is 13 residues long. CDR1 is DFQATT and CDR2 is SNEGSKA in the germline V gene (reference sequence). V was clipped by 2 bases and J by 7 bases, with 12 bases between them. The DNA for the CDR3 is TGCAGTGCTAGATCCGGGGACCACCAGCCCCAGCATTTT. It codes for CSARSGDHQPQHF.

This clonotype has a count of ten or more. The V and J genes are TRBV5-1 and TRBJ1-1; D call uncertain. The germline gives CDR1 SGHRS, CDR2 YFSETQ. The CDR3 loop spans 14 amino acids. Trimming took 3 bases from V and 1 from J, leaving 10 bases between them. The CDR3 protein is CASSSRYSNTEAFF. The CDR3 coding sequence is TGCGCCAGCAGCTCGCGATACTCGAACACTGAAGCTTTCTTT.

This clonotype was seen at least ten times. The CDR3 reads CSAIRQGLNTEAFF. DNA for the CDR3: TGCAGTGCTATCAGACAGGGGCTGAACACTGAAGCTTTCTTT. The chain has TRBV20-1 and TRBJ1-1; 8 bases align to TRBD1. The CDR3 consists of 14 residues. CDR1 and CDR2 (germline): DFQATT, SNEGSKA (reference sequence). V shed 4 bases, J shed 0 bases, and the junction held 4 bases outside the gene matches.

At least ten counts were recorded for this clonotype. V is TRBV20-1 and J is TRBJ2-3; D might be TRBD1 (5 bases). The CDR3 contains 15 residues. V dropped 6 bases and J dropped 0 bases, with 16 bases sitting between them. Per germline, CDR1 DFQATT and CDR2 SNEGSKA (reference sequence). The CDR3 region is CSARTTAPSTDTQYF. In nucleotides, the CDR3 is TGCAGTGCCAGAACGACAGCCCCTAGCACAGATACGCAGTATTTT.

This clonotype was seen ten or more times. The chain uses TRBV6-1 and TRBJ1-1; 8 nucleotides line up with TRBD1. This CDR3 spans 14 amino acids. Germline V gives CDR1 MNHNS, CDR2 SASEGT. Germline trimming cut 2 bases from V and 6 bases from J; bases unmatched to any gene: 5. The CDR3 sequence: CASSEPRGPAEAFF. In nucleotides, the CDR3 is TGTGCCAGCAGTGAACCCAGGGGGCCGGCTGAAGCTTTCTTT.

This clonotype appeared many times. This sequence joins TRBV7-8 and TRBJ2-3; D is unclear. CDR3 size: 15 residues. The germline V and J ends were trimmed by 1 base and 3 bases, with 11 bases remaining between them. Per germline, CDR1 SGHVS and CDR2 FQNEAQ. CDR3 nucleotides: TGTGCCAGCAGCTTAGTGGCCGCCGAAACAGATACGCAGTATTTT. It is translated as CASSLVAAETDTQYF.

This clonotype was seen repeatedly, ten times or more. The J gene is TRBJ2-3, the V gene TRBV5-1; 8 nucleotides agree with TRBD2. Germline CDR1 reads SGHRS; CDR2 reads YFSETQ. V lost 0 bases and J lost 1; bases outside the gene matches: 1. The CDR3 length is 15 residues. The DNA of the CDR3 is TGCGCCAGCAGCTTGGTACTAGCGGGCACAGATACGCAGTATTTT. This sequence encodes CASSLVLAGTDTQYF.

This clonotype was detected ten times or more. The chain carries TRBV7-8 and TRBJ1-3; D is ambiguous. V was trimmed by 1 base and J by 4 bases, leaving 11 bases between them. Germline assignment: CDR1 SGHVS and CDR2 FQNEAQ. The CDR3 covers 15 residues. CDR3 sequence: CASSLVSASGNTIYF. The DNA of the CDR3 is TGTGCCAGCAGCTTAGTTAGTGCGTCGGGAAACACCATATATTTT. Using reference TRBV7-8 and TRBJ1-3 for the parts outside the CDR3, the full variable domain is GAGVSQSPRYKVAKRGQDVALRCDPISGHVSLFWYQQALGQGPEFLTYFQNEAQLDKSGLPSDRFFAERPEGSVSTLKIQRTQQEDSAVYLCASSLVSASGNTIYFGEGSWLTVV.

The table lists this clonotype with many counts. V and J are TRBV20-1 and TRBJ1-4, with a weak D call TRBD1 (5 bases). The CDR3 contains 13 residues. The V gene lost 2 bases and the J gene lost 6 bases, with 10 bases spanning the gap. The germline CDR1 and CDR2 sequences are DFQATT and SNEGSKA (reference sequence). The DNA for the CDR3 is TGCAGTGCTAGATCGGGGGGTGATGAAAAACTGTTTTTT. Its protein is CSARSGGDEKLFF.

This clonotype appeared many times. The chain employs TRBV6-1 and TRBJ2-7; tentatively, D is TRBD1 or TRBD2 (5 bases each). This CDR3 contains 17 residues. Germline CDR1 reads MNHNS; CDR2 reads SASEGT. Trimming removed 6 bases at V and 2 bases at J, with 23 bases between. CDR3: CASSAKIPGTGTYEQYF. In nucleotides, the CDR3 is TGTGCCAGCAGCGCCAAAATCCCCGGGACCGGCACCTACGAGCAGTACTTC.

There are many counts of this clonotype. V is TRBV5-1 and J is TRBJ1-1, with D perhaps TRBD1 (6 bases). The germline V gene encodes CDR1 SGHRS and CDR2 YFSETQ. V lost 6 bases and J 4 bases, leaving 25 bases between the germline ends. The CDR3 runs 17 residues. CDR3 protein: CASTSGGGRGRGTEAFF. The CDR3 DNA sequence: TGCGCCAGCACATCCGGAGGGGGGCGCGGGAGGGGCACTGAAGCTTTCTTT.

This clonotype was observed at least ten times. V gene TRBV20-1 combines with J gene TRBJ2-7; 7 bases fit TRBD1. CDR1 is DFQATT and CDR2 is SNEGSKA in the germline V gene (reference sequence). V lost 2 bases, J lost 3 bases, and 16 bases stayed unmatched. There are 17 residues in the CDR3. CDR3 residues: CSARKRHRDSTLYEQYF. The CDR3 region has the DNA TGCAGTGCTAGAAAAAGACACCGGGACAGTACCCTCTACGAGCAGTACTTC.

The V gene is TRBV6-1, the J gene TRBJ2-1, with no clear D. CDR3 length equals 13 residues. Trimming took off 1 base at V and 4 bases at J, with 5 bases between the two ends. Germline CDR1 is MNHNS and CDR2 is SASEGT. The CDR3: CASSEGMYNEQFF. The CDR3 DNA reads TGTGCCAGCAGTGAAGGGATGTACAATGAGCAGTTCTTC.

Many counts were recorded for this clonotype. The chain links TRBV14 to TRBJ1-1; D unclear. This CDR3 region has 13 residues. Germline loops: CDR1 SGHDN, CDR2 FVKESK. V gave up 0 bases and J gave up 7 bases, with 9 bases separating them. CDR3: CASSQDSTYEAFF. As DNA, the CDR3 is TGTGCCAGCAGCCAAGATTCCACCTATGAAGCTTTCTTT.

This clonotype occurred many times. The genes are TRBV2 and TRBJ1-1, with TRBD1 identical over 9 bases. CDR1 SNHLY and CDR2 FYNNEI come from the germline V gene. J lost 3 bases, V lost 6 bases, and 11 bases had no gene match. The CDR3 spans 16 residues. CDR3 in amino acids: CASSQGQGGGYTEAFF. The CDR3 coding sequence is TGTGCCAGCAGCCAGGGACAGGGTGGAGGGTACACTGAAGCTTTCTTT.

This clonotype has ten or more counts. J is TRBJ1-6 and V is TRBV5-1, with 8 bases lining up with TRBD1. From germline, CDR1 is SGHRS and CDR2 YFSETQ. The trim removed 0 bases at V and 16 bases at J, leaving 6 bases unmatched. The length of the CDR3 is 13 residues. CDR3 sequence reads: CASSLALGQELHF. CDR3 DNA: TGCGCCAGCAGCTTGGCCTTGGGACAGGAACTCCACTTT.

This clonotype was recorded many times. CDR3 sequence: CASSQRPNTGELFF. The CDR3 DNA is TGTGCCAGCAGCCAAAGACCTAACACCGGGGAGCTGTTTTTT. This sequence joins TRBV3-1 and TRBJ2-2; D uncertain. The CDR3 is made up of 14 amino acids. V was pared by 2 bases and J by 2 bases, with 6 bases between. The germline CDR1 and CDR2 sequences are LGHDT and YNNKEL (reference sequence).

This clonotype was seen at least ten times. The chain has TRBV20-1 and TRBJ2-3; tentatively, D is TRBD2 (6 bases). The CDR3 extends over 13 amino acids. Trimming took off 5 bases at V and 2 bases at J, with 11 bases between the two ends. Germline V gives CDR1 DFQATT, CDR2 SNEGSKA (reference sequence). The CDR3 reads CSAPGLYTDTQYF. CDR3 bases: TGCAGTGCTCCCGGACTATACACAGATACGCAGTATTTT.

Ten or more counts support this clonotype. This chain joins TRBV7-2 and TRBJ2-7, with D possibly being TRBD2 (6 bases). Germline lookup yields CDR1 SGHTA and CDR2 FQGNSA. V shed 6 bases and J shed 5 bases, with 17 bases lying between them. The CDR3 is 14 amino acids. In DNA form, the CDR3 reads TGTGCCAGCAGACCCGGACTAAGTGGTAACGAGCAGTACTTC. It is translated as CASRPGLSGNEQYF.

Regarding this clonotype: This may be a read error, as it is one base from a much larger clone. The V and J genes are TRBV7-3 and TRBJ1-2; D unclear. V was clipped by 6 bases and J by 8 bases, with 13 bases between them. The CDR3 length is 12 residues. Germline CDR1 reads SGHTA; CDR2 reads FQGTGA. The CDR3 here is CASSFCNEGYTF. The CDR3 DNA reads TGTGCCAGCAGTTTTTGCAATGAGGGCTACACCTTC.

This clonotype was counted at least ten times. The chain uses TRBV5-1 and TRBJ2-1; 11 bases are shared with TRBD2. The length of the CDR3 is 14 residues. Germline CDR1 SGHRS, CDR2 YFSETQ. Losses at the gene ends were 8 bases for V and 6 bases for J; bases not matched to a gene: 7. The CDR3 loop is CASGLAGGVNEQFF. The CDR3 DNA sequence: TGCGCCAGTGGATTAGCGGGGGGGGTCAATGAGCAGTTCTTC. The whole variable domain, remainder taken from reference TRBV5-1 and TRBJ2-1, is KAGVTQTPRYLIKTRGQQVTLSCSPISGHRSVSWYQQTPGQGLQFLFEYFSETQRNKGNFPGRFSGRQFSNSRSEMNVSTLELGDSALYLCASGLAGGVNEQFFGPGTRLTVL.

This clonotype was detected ten times or more. The rearrangement links TRBV20-1 to TRBJ2-2, with 9 bases matching TRBD1. Germline loops: CDR1 DFQATT, CDR2 SNEGSKA (reference sequence). There are 14 residues in the CDR3. V lost 6 bases and J lost 6; bases outside the gene matches: 8. The CDR3 bases are TGCAGTGCACCTCTCCGGGACAGGGCCGGGGAGCTGTTTTTT. Amino acids: CSAPLRDRAGELFF.

Ten or more counts support this clonotype. The gene calls are TRBV6-6 and TRBJ2-3; D is ambiguous. Germline CDR1 is MNHNY and CDR2 is SVGAGI (reference sequence). The CDR3 consists of 11 residues. V was pared by 5 bases and J by 2 bases, with 2 bases between. In DNA, the CDR3 is TGTGCCAGCAGTGCCACAGATACGCAGTATTTT. As protein: CASSATDTQYF.

This clonotype ranks as medium-sized. V is TRBV7-9 and J is TRBJ2-2; D gene uncertain. This CDR3 spans 17 amino acids. V was pared by 3 bases and J by 3 bases, with 17 bases between. The germline gives CDR1 SEHNR, CDR2 FQNEAQ (reference sequence). Written as DNA, the CDR3 is TGTGCCAGCAGCTTCGTTGTGTGGGCTCGGGACACCGGGGAGCTGTTTTTT. It codes for CASSFVVWARDTGELFF. Using reference TRBV7-9 and TRBJ2-2 for the parts outside the CDR3, the full variable domain is DTGVSQNPRHKITKRGQNVTFRCDPISEHNRLYWYRQTLGQGPEFLTYFQNEAQLEKSRLLSDRFSAERPKGSFSTLEIQRTEQGDSAMYLCASSFVVWARDTGELFFGEGSRLTVL.

The sample holds many counts of this clonotype. This chain connects TRBV5-5 to TRBJ2-1; D is ambiguous. Trimming left V 4 bases short and J 5 bases short, with 7 bases between. This CDR3 comprises 12 residues. Germline loops: CDR1 SGHKS, CDR2 YYEKEE (reference sequence). Written as DNA, the CDR3 is TGTGCCAGCAGCCCGACGAACAATGAGCAGTTCTTC. This translates into CASSPTNNEQFF. Full variable domain (missing parts from reference TRBV5-5 and TRBJ2-1): DAGVTQSPTHLIKTRGQQVTLRCSPISGHKSVSWYQQVLGQGPQFIFQYYEKEERGRGNFPDRFSARQFPNYSSELNVNALLLGDSALYLCASSPTNNEQFFGPGTRLTVL.